Below are 15 T cell receptor beta chains sequenced from a single sample in a study of blood T cell repertoires in COVID-19. Produced via immunoSEQ multiplex PCR; TCRdb's table is partial and in-frame only. The sample has about 160,000 clones; roughly 85% are singletons. Source material: peripheral blood. The source is a woman between 45 and 60 years old with COVID-19, enrolled during active disease.

The V and J genes are TRBV28 and TRBJ1-1, with a weak D call TRBD1 (5 bases). Looked up from germline, CDR1 is MDHEN and CDR2 is SYDVKM. The CDR3 is made up of 13 amino acids. The V gene lost 5 bases and the J gene lost 1 base, with 8 bases spanning the gap. The CDR3 spells CASSRTPNTEAFF. The CDR3 DNA is TGTGCCAGCAGTCGGACACCGAACACTGAAGCTTTCTTT.

The chain links TRBV7-3 to TRBJ1-4; 9 nucleotides line up with TRBD1. This CDR3 is built from 17 residues. Germline CDR1 SGHTA, CDR2 FQGTGA. V shed 4 bases and J 7 bases; nucleotides not matched to a gene: 13. The CDR3 region is CASSSRRGGTGSEKLFF. The CDR3 nucleotides read TGTGCCAGCAGCTCAAGGCGTGGCGGGACAGGGAGTGAAAAACTGTTTTTT.

A single count supports this clone. The V and J genes are TRBV4-3 and TRBJ1-4, with no clear D. This CDR3 is 14 amino acids long. Germline V CDR1 and CDR2: LGHNA, YSLEER. The ends were cut back, 4 bases at V and 8 bases at J, with 14 bases in the middle. Here the CDR3 reads CASSRPGVGEKLFF. CDR3 sequence (DNA): TGCGCCAGCAGCCGGCCGGGAGTCGGAGAAAAACTGTTTTTT.

The rearrangement uses TRBV7-6 and TRBJ1-1, with 9 bases matching TRBD1. The CDR3 consists of 14 residues. V was pared by 5 bases and J by 7 bases, with 8 bases of the junction left unmatched. Germline values: CDR1 SGHVS, CDR2 FNYEAQ. The CDR3 spells CASSPRTGVGEAFF. The CDR3 bases are TGTGCCAGCAGCCCACGGACAGGGGTTGGTGAAGCTTTCTTT.

The rearrangement links TRBV10-2 to TRBJ2-3, with D perhaps matching TRBD2 (5 bases). Trimming left V 6 bases short and J 7 bases short, with 17 bases between. The CDR3 contains 14 residues. The V gene's germline CDR1 is WSHSY and CDR2 SAAADI. CDR3 DNA sequence: TGCGCCAGCAGCCCCAAAGGAGGTCGATATACGCAGTATTTT. Residues: CASSPKGGRYTQYF.

The chain carries TRBV6-1 and TRBJ2-7; TRBD2 agrees at 9 bases. With V trimmed by 4 bases and J by 0 bases, 7 bases remained unmatched. This CDR3 contains 16 residues. Germline-derived CDR1 and CDR2 are MNHNS and SASEGT. CDR3 region: CASSVLPAGGSYEQYF. CDR3 coding DNA: TGTGCCAGCAGTGTCCTCCCAGCGGGGGGCTCCTACGAGCAGTACTTC.

The V and J genes are TRBV10-3 and TRBJ2-1, with 10 bases identical to TRBD1. V was clipped by 9 bases and J by 10 bases; unmatched bases: 6. Germline V CDR1 and CDR2: ENHRY, SYGVKD. The CDR3 totals 12 residues. In DNA, the CDR3 is TGTGCCATACGGACAGGGGGGGACGAGCAGTTCTTC. Amino acids: CAIRTGGDEQFF.

CDR3: CATKTYRGANTGELFF. In DNA, the CDR3 is TGTGCCACCAAGACCTACAGGGGGGCGAACACCGGGGAGCTGTTTTTT. The chain links TRBV28 to TRBJ2-2, with 8 bases fitting TRBD1. The trim removed 10 bases at V and 0 bases at J, leaving 10 bases unmatched. Germline assignment: CDR1 MDHEN and CDR2 SYDVKM. The CDR3 runs to 16 residues.

The chain couples TRBV12-3 or TRBV12-4 to TRBJ1-6, with no clear D. Trimming removed 1 base at V and 14 bases at J, with 6 bases between. The CDR3 length is 11 residues. The CDR3 coding sequence is TGTGCCAGCAGTTTAGGGAGAGCCCTCCACTTT. Protein product: CASSLGRALHF.

The chain couples TRBV10-3 to TRBJ1-1, with D possibly being TRBD1 (5 bases). V was clipped by 2 bases and J by 4 bases, with 11 bases between them. The CDR3 totals 14 residues. CDR1 and CDR2 from the germline V gene are ENHRY and SYGVKD. The CDR3 DNA follows: TGTGCCATCAGTGAGGGAAGGGGCGCCACTGAAGCTTTCTTT. Residues: CAISEGRGATEAFF.

This chain links TRBV5-1 with TRBJ2-1; 7 bases are shared with TRBD1. After removal of 3 bases from V and 5 bases from J, the junction contained 5 bases not matched to a gene. The CDR3 loop spans 14 amino acids. From germline, CDR1 is SGHRS and CDR2 YFSETQ. For the CDR3, the DNA is TGCGCCAGCAGCTCGGGACAGATCAACAATGAGCAGTTCTTC. Translation gives CASSSGQINNEQFF.

The V call is TRBV5-8, the J call TRBJ2-2; D possibly corresponds to TRBD1 (6 bases). V was cut by 0 bases and J by 6 bases, with 12 bases left in between. CDR3 length equals 15 residues. Germline assignment: CDR1 SGHTS and CDR2 YDEGEE. CDR3 DNA sequence: TGTGCCAGCAGCTTGGAATTAGGGGGTTCCGGGGAGCTGTTTTTT. It codes for CASSLELGGSGELFF.

The V and J genes are TRBV5-1 and TRBJ2-1, with D perhaps TRBD2 (6 bases). Trimming took off 1 base at V and 5 bases at J, with 7 bases between the two ends. CDR1 is SGHRS and CDR2 is YFSETQ in the germline V gene. The CDR3 consists of 13 residues. The CDR3 region has the DNA TGCGCCAGCAGCTTGACGGGGGACAATGAGCAGTTCTTC. It translates to CASSLTGDNEQFF.

The chain links TRBV5-1 to TRBJ2-3, with TRBD2 matching over 8 bases. Trimming cost V 0 bases and J 5 bases; bases outside gene matches: 5. CDR3 length equals 15 residues. Looked up from germline, CDR1 is SGHRS and CDR2 is YFSETQ. DNA of the CDR3: TGCGCCAGCAGCTTGGGCGGGGGGCCGGGAGATACGCAGTATTTT. Amino acid sequence: CASSLGGGPGDTQYF.

The V gene is TRBV7-2, the J gene TRBJ1-2; maybe TRBD1 (5 bases). V lost 1 base, J lost 5 bases, and 20 bases lay in between. The CDR3 contains 17 residues. Looked up from germline, CDR1 is SGHTA and CDR2 is FQGNSA. The CDR3 loop reads CASSLDPSGNRAYGYTF. The CDR3 nucleotides are TGTGCCAGCAGCTTAGACCCCTCAGGGAATAGAGCTTATGGCTACACCTTC.